Each of the 9 T cell receptor beta chains below was sequenced from the same sample in a study of cytomegalovirus exposure and HLA in healthy donors. With 60 Vbeta and 13 Jbeta primers, the PCR was carried out. Using immunoSEQ multiplex PCR, the repertoire was profiled, and TCRdb retains in-frame clones only, with some absent. The top ten hold about 1.8% of the sample, which has fewer than 120,000 clones, approximately 86% seen once. Sequenced material: PBMCs. These receptors were collected from a man aged 40-50 years in good health and CMV-seronegative.

The chain recombines TRBV14 with TRBJ2-7; 10 bases map to TRBD2. Germline lookup yields CDR1 SGHDN and CDR2 FVKESK. The CDR3 runs to 14 residues. V shed 5 bases and J 6 bases; nucleotides not matched to a gene: 7. In DNA, the CDR3 is TGTGCCAGCAGCACTAGCGGGGAGTTAATCGAGCAGTACTTC. This encodes CASSTSGELIEQYF.

The chain has TRBV2 and TRBJ2-1; 12 bases map to TRBD2. Germline CDR1 and CDR2: SNHLY and FYNNEI. The CDR3 spans 16 residues. Unmatched junction bases numbered 6, after V lost 9 bases and J lost 0 bases. In DNA, the CDR3 is TGTGCCAGTTTTAAGACTAGCGGGAGCTCCTACAATGAGCAGTTCTTC. Encoded protein: CASFKTSGSSYNEQFF.

Concerning this clone itself: The sample holds other DNA sequences that translate to the same CDR3. The V and J genes are TRBV18 and TRBJ2-7; D unclear. CDR1 KGHSH and CDR2 LQKENI come from the germline V gene. The CDR3 is 11 residues long. Trimming removed 8 bases at V and 0 bases at J, with 5 bases between. The CDR3, as DNA: TGTGCCAGCAGCAACTCCTACGAGCAGTACTTC. Its protein product is CASSNSYEQYF.

The chain links TRBV5-1 to TRBJ2-5; 7 nucleotides match TRBD1. V shed 0 bases and J 8 bases; nucleotides not matched to a gene: 13. The CDR3 contains 16 residues. Germline lookup yields CDR1 SGHRS and CDR2 YFSETQ. The DNA of the CDR3 is TGCGCCAGCAGCTTGGAGCTCGGGACAGACACTCGAACCCAGTACTTC. Translation: CASSLELGTDTRTQYF.

This rearrangement joins TRBV19 to TRBJ1-2; D is uncertain. The CDR3 extends over 14 amino acids. The germline CDR1 and CDR2 sequences are LNHDA and SQIVND (reference sequence). Trimming left V 8 bases short and J 1 base short, with 14 bases between. The CDR3 region is CASSKGVLNYGYTF. The DNA of the CDR3 is TGTGCCAGTTCGAAGGGAGTCCTTAACTATGGCTACACCTTC.

V gene TRBV7-9 combines with J gene TRBJ1-6; unclear D gene. Germline lookup yields CDR1 SEHNR and CDR2 FQNEAQ (reference sequence). The CDR3 loop spans 16 amino acids. Trimming took 4 bases from V and 5 from J, leaving 15 bases between them. Here the CDR3 DNA reads TGTGCCAGCAGCTCCAGCGCGTCGCTAGATAATTCACCCCTCCACTTT. This gives the protein CASSSSASLDNSPLHF.

Here the CDR3 DNA reads TGTGCCAGTAGTCCCGGGATTCGGGGCAATGAGCAGTTCTTC. It translates to CASSPGIRGNEQFF. This sequence joins TRBV19 and TRBJ2-1, with D perhaps matching TRBD2 (5 bases). Germline CDR1 is LNHDA and CDR2 is SQIVND (reference sequence). The CDR3 is made up of 14 amino acids. Trimming stripped 5 bases from V and 6 bases from J, with 14 bases between.

This rearrangement joins TRBV6-5 to TRBJ1-6; weak D call: TRBD1 (5 bases). Per germline, CDR1 MNHEY and CDR2 SVGAGI. The CDR3 extends over 15 amino acids. Trimming cost V 2 bases and J 7 bases, with 12 bases left between them. CDR3 in amino acids: CASSYGDGGNSPLHF. CDR3 sequence (DNA): TGTGCCAGCAGTTACGGGGACGGGGGGAATTCACCCCTCCACTTT.

The CDR3 DNA is TGTGCCAGCAGCGCCGGCGCGGGGCTTTTGAACACTGAAGCTTTCTTT. Translation gives CASSAGAGLLNTEAFF. The chain carries TRBV27 and TRBJ1-1; TRBD1 might be the D (5 bases). V lost 6 bases to trimming and J lost 0 bases, with 17 bases between them. Germline values: CDR1 MNHEY, CDR2 SMNVEV (reference sequence). The CDR3 consists of 16 residues.